The T cell receptor beta chain described here comes from a study of blood T cells in healthy people across ages. General study points: Percentage of naive T cells showed a strong correlation with TCR beta diversity. CMV status of donors was unknown, possibly confounding expanded clonotype changes.

As for this clonotype: What it recognizes is unknown.

A second PCR of 7 to 11 cycles used a sample-barcoded 5' primer and a J-beta primer mix. MiXCR, applied by TCRdb to the 5' RACE reads, yields one record per CDR3 protein. The data show approximately 1.5 million distinct CDR3 sequences, roughly 43% seen once. Germline values: CDR1 SGHNT, CDR2 YENEEA. Trimming removed 4 bases at V and 8 bases at J, with 12 bases between. CDR3 size: 13 residues. Per sample, at least 6 micrograms of total RNA were extracted. V usage is TRBV11-3 and J usage is TRBJ2-1; D remains unclear. Sequencing was done on a sample of blood. The sequence was collected from a woman under 30 in good health. The CDR3 nucleotides read TGTGCCAGCAGCTCCCGCCTTTGGGATGAGCAGTTCTTC. It is translated as CASSSRLWDEQFF.